These 23 T cell receptor beta chains were sequenced from one sample in a study of vaccination effects on CD4 cells after COVID-19 (dated by TCRdb to between 2021 and 2024). The antigens of these receptors remain unknown. Library construction relied on the immunoSEQ multiplex PCR assay. This is the immuneACCESS table as TCRdb keeps it, with only in-frame sequences that have V and J called. A part of the clones is gone; compared with another copy, unresolved V genes explain less than half, and the rest is unexplained. Across this sample there are about 16,000 clones, with about 76% seen only once. The ten biggest clones cover about 19% of the sample. In the ViraFEST assay, PBMC were stimulated with viral peptide pools, and antigen-specific CD4+ T cell clonotypes were then identified by expansion using TCR sequencing. After more than 9 days of culture, CD4+ T cells were isolated with the EasySep CD4+ T cell isolation kit. Each participant received two doses of an mRNA SARS-CoV-2 vaccine, either BNT162b2 or mRNA-1273.

The source was CD4+ T cells from PBMCs cultured with HCoV-NL63 spike peptides, collected after COVID-19 vaccination. The cell subset or site label for this specimen denotes: HCoV-NL63 spike overlapping peptide pool stimulation. These receptors came from a human donor who received a COVID-19 vaccine.

This clone was picked up one time. The V gene is TRBV27, the J gene TRBJ2-3, with D perhaps matching TRBD2 (5 bases). Trimming stripped 3 bases from V and 1 base from J, with 11 bases between. Germline V gene sequence: CDR1 MNHEY, CDR2 SMNVEV (reference sequence). The CDR3 has 15 residues. The CDR3 sequence is CASSLRDEGTDTQYF. CDR3 in DNA: TGTGCCAGCAGTTTGAGGGATGAGGGCACAGATACGCAGTATTTT.

This chain links TRBV27 with TRBJ2-7; 8 bases are shared with TRBD1. V lost 2 bases to trimming and J lost 3 bases; unmatched junction nucleotides: 9. This CDR3 comprises 16 residues. Germline values: CDR1 MNHEY, CDR2 SMNVEV (reference sequence). The CDR3 reads CASSLGPGQGLYEQYF. DNA of the CDR3: TGTGCCAGCAGTTTAGGTCCCGGACAGGGCCTCTACGAGCAGTACTTC.

This clone was recorded a few times. This chain connects TRBV18 to TRBJ1-5, with D unresolved. The V end lost 2 bases, the J end lost 2 bases, and 7 bases lay between the germline ends. CDR1 and CDR2 from the germline V gene are KGHSH and LQKENI. The CDR3 is made up of 14 amino acids. The CDR3 sequence is CASSPGTGNQPQHF. DNA for the CDR3: TGTGCCAGCTCACCAGGAACAGGCAATCAGCCCCAGCATTTT.

The rearrangement joins TRBV2 to TRBJ1-2, with 7 positions matching TRBD1. CDR1 is SNHLY and CDR2 is FYNNEI in the germline V gene. After removal of 8 bases from V and 3 bases from J, the junction contained 9 bases not matched to a gene. CDR3 length equals 14 residues. CDR3 loop: CASCRDRNYYGYTF. CDR3 sequence (DNA): TGTGCCAGCTGTCGGGACAGAAATTACTATGGCTACACCTTC.

The V and J genes are TRBV3-1 (or the pseudogene TRBV3-2) and TRBJ2-5, with 9 bases that match TRBD2. The CDR3 is made up of 14 amino acids. The V and J ends lost 1 base and 4 bases, in that order; junction bases with no gene match: 1. Germline V gene data show CDR1 as LGHDT and CDR2 as YNNKEL (reference sequence). The CDR3 nucleotides are TGTGCCAGCAGCCAAGGACTAGCGGCAGAGACCCAGTACTTC. Amino acids: CASSQGLAAETQYF.

This clone occurred a few times. The chain recombines TRBV11-3 with TRBJ2-7, with 8 bases matching TRBD2. After removal of 2 bases from V and 5 bases from J, the junction contained 8 bases not matched to a gene. The CDR3 is 15 amino acids. The germline V gene has CDR1 SGHNT and CDR2 YENEEA. The CDR3 spells CASSLSPSGFHEQYF. The DNA for the CDR3 is TGTGCCAGCAGCTTAAGTCCTAGCGGGTTCCACGAGCAGTACTTC.

The chain recombines TRBV5-4 with TRBJ1-1, with 7 bases aligning to TRBD1. The CDR3 has 15 amino acids. V gave up 4 bases and J gave up 4 bases; unmatched junction bases: 10. Germline CDR1 SGHNT, CDR2 YYREEE (reference sequence). For the CDR3, the DNA is TGTGCCAGCAGCCTGGGGCAGGGGGGGAGCACTGAAGCTTTCTTT. Translating gives CASSLGQGGSTEAFF.

The chain links TRBV27 to TRBJ1-5; D perhaps matches TRBD1 (5 bases). With 4 bases removed from V and 3 bases from J, the gap between germline ends came to 13 bases. Germline lookup yields CDR1 MNHEY and CDR2 SMNVEV (reference sequence). CDR3 length: 15 residues. CDR3 bases: TGTGCCAGCAGTTCTTACGGGACTATCAATCAGCCCCAGCATTTT. Residues: CASSSYGTINQPQHF.

CDR3: CASSQDSAQETQYF. The CDR3, as DNA: TGTGCCAGCAGCCAAGATTCGGCTCAAGAGACCCAGTACTTC. V and J are TRBV4-2 and TRBJ2-5; D remains ambiguous. Germline-derived CDR1 and CDR2 are LGHNA and YNFKEQ. Trimming took 0 bases from V and 2 from J, leaving 7 bases between them. The CDR3 is 14 amino acids.

The chain carries TRBV5-1 and TRBJ2-7; TRBD2 agrees at 7 bases. V trimming: 10 bases; J trimming: 9 bases; junction bases outside the gene matches: 13. Germline V lookup: CDR1 SGHRS, CDR2 YFSETQ. The CDR3 consists of 12 residues. The CDR3 sequence: CASMGSGALQYF. The CDR3 DNA sequence: TGCGCCTCAATGGGGAGCGGGGCTCTGCAGTACTTC.

V is TRBV5-1 and J is TRBJ1-5; 8 positions match TRBD1. V lost 3 bases, J lost 7 bases, and 6 bases stayed unmatched. This CDR3 has 14 residues. Germline CDR1 reads SGHRS; CDR2 reads YFSETQ. CDR3 DNA: TGCGCCAGCAGCTCGGGACAGGCCGGGCAGCCCCAGCATTTT. Protein sequence: CASSSGQAGQPQHF.

The chain combines TRBV6-6 with TRBJ1-2, with D possibly matching TRBD1 (5 bases). Germline assignment: CDR1 MNHNY and CDR2 SVGAGI (reference sequence). The CDR3 covers 16 residues. Trimming removed 6 bases at V and 4 bases at J, with 21 bases between. The CDR3 is CASSPGSGASIYGYTF. The CDR3, as DNA: TGTGCCAGCAGCCCGGGATCTGGGGCATCTATCTATGGCTACACCTTC.

This clone counts as large. The chain combines TRBV5-1 with TRBJ2-5, with D possibly matching TRBD2 (6 bases). This CDR3 has 15 residues. V gave up 4 bases and J gave up 2 bases, with 15 bases separating them. The germline V gene encodes CDR1 SGHRS and CDR2 YFSETQ. CDR3 nucleotides: TGCGCCAGCAGCCCAACGTCGGGAGTTCAAGAGACCCAGTACTTC. Encoded protein: CASSPTSGVQETQYF.

Only a few counts were recorded for this clone. The rearrangement joins TRBV5-1 to TRBJ2-7; D could derive from TRBD1 or TRBD2 (5 bases each). V lost 4 bases to trimming and J lost 7 bases, with 21 bases between them. Germline V CDR1 and CDR2: SGHRS, YFSETQ. The CDR3 is made up of 15 amino acids. The CDR3 spells CASSRGPRVEEEQYF. CDR3 nucleotide sequence: TGCGCCAGCAGCCGGGGCCCGAGGGTAGAGGAAGAGCAGTACTTC. The complete variable domain, with remaining parts taken from reference TRBV5-1 and TRBJ2-7, reads KAGVTQTPRYLIKTRGQQVTLSCSPISGHRSVSWYQQTPGQGLQFLFEYFSETQRNKGNFPGRFSGRQFSNSRSEMNVSTLELGDSALYLCASSRGPRVEEEQYFGPGTRLTVT.

V gene TRBV4-2 combines with J gene TRBJ2-3; 11 positions agree with TRBD2. Looked up from germline, CDR1 is LGHNA and CDR2 is YNFKEQ. This CDR3 is built from 16 residues. With 4 bases clipped from V and 2 bases from J, the junction kept 5 bases outside the gene matches. Written as DNA, the CDR3 is TGTGCCAGCAGCCCAACTAGCGGGGGACACACAGATACGCAGTATTTT. This gives the protein CASSPTSGGHTDTQYF.

This chain links TRBV3-1 (or the pseudogene TRBV3-2) with TRBJ2-7; possibly TRBD1 or TRBD2 for D (5 bases each). The CDR3 extends over 15 amino acids. In germline, CDR1 is LGHDT, CDR2 YNNKEL (reference sequence). The V end lost 4 bases, the J end lost 0 bases, and 13 bases lay between the germline ends. The CDR3 region is CASSPGADSSYEQYF. The CDR3 coding sequence is TGTGCCAGCAGCCCCGGGGCGGATAGCTCCTACGAGCAGTACTTC.

This chain joins TRBV6-5 and TRBJ1-3; maybe TRBD1 (6 bases). The CDR3 runs to 14 residues. In germline, CDR1 is MNHEY, CDR2 SVGAGI. V lost 6 bases to trimming and J lost 1 base, with 10 bases between them. The CDR3 DNA reads TGTGCCAGCAGGATGACAGGTTCTGGAAACACCATATATTTT. This gives the protein CASRMTGSGNTIYF.

The chain carries TRBV5-1 and TRBJ2-3; 8 bases align to TRBD2. There are 16 residues in the CDR3. Germline values: CDR1 SGHRS, CDR2 YFSETQ. Trimming took 2 bases from V and 0 from J; bases not matched to a gene: 5. The DNA for the CDR3 is TGCGCCAGCAGCTTATCGGGGGGGAGGAGCACAGATACGCAGTATTTT. Translating it yields CASSLSGGRSTDTQYF.

The gene calls are TRBV7-3 and TRBJ2-1, with a possible D match to TRBD2 (7 bases). From germline, CDR1 is SGHTA and CDR2 FQGTGA. The CDR3 covers 16 residues. Trimming took 1 base from V and 6 from J, leaving 16 bases between them. CDR3 sequence: CASSLRGGFRGNEQFF. CDR3 sequence (DNA): TGTGCCAGCAGCTTAAGGGGGGGCTTCCGCGGCAATGAGCAGTTCTTC.

The rearrangement links TRBV20-1 to TRBJ2-7, with 14 nucleotides matching TRBD2. Germline assignment: CDR1 DFQATT and CDR2 SNEGSKA (reference sequence). The CDR3 length is 16 residues. V dropped 3 bases and J dropped 3; count of bases not matched to a gene: 7. In DNA, the CDR3 is TGCAGTGCTAGTGGACTAGCGGGGGGTGGGGACTACGAGCAGTACTTC. It encodes CSASGLAGGGDYEQYF.

The rearrangement uses TRBV19 and TRBJ1-4, with TRBD1 as a possible D gene (6 bases). Trimming left V 10 bases short and J 7 bases short, with 19 bases between. Per the germline V gene, CDR1 is LNHDA and CDR2 is SQIVND (reference sequence). This CDR3 is 14 amino acids long. The CDR3 sequence is CATATGMGTEKLFF. Here the CDR3 DNA reads TGTGCCACGGCCACAGGGATGGGTACTGAAAAACTGTTTTTT.

The chain is built from TRBV19 and TRBJ2-6, with 8 bases aligning to TRBD1. The CDR3 is 19 residues long. Looked up from germline, CDR1 is LNHDA and CDR2 is SQIVND (reference sequence). With V trimmed by 7 bases and J by 0 bases, 14 bases remained unmatched. CDR3 nucleotide sequence: TGTGCCAGTACCCGGAGGACGGGACAGGCCTACTCTGGGGCCAACGTCCTGACTTTC. Translation: CASTRRTGQAYSGANVLTF. Full variable domain (rest looked up from reference TRBV19 and TRBJ2-6): DGGITQSPKYLFRKEGQNVTLSCEQNLNHDAMYWYRQDPGQGLRLIYYSQIVNDFQKGDIAEGYSVSREKKESFPLTVTSAQKNPTAFYLCASTRRTGQAYSGANVLTFGAGSRLTVL.

The chain carries TRBV2 and TRBJ1-4, with a tentative D call TRBD1 (6 bases). The CDR3 extends over 15 amino acids. Germline CDR1 SNHLY, CDR2 FYNNEI. V was pared by 6 bases and J by 5 bases, with 16 bases between. The CDR3 nucleotides read TGTGCCAGCAGGTCCCGGACAGCCGAAAATGAAAAACTGTTTTTT. Amino acid sequence: CASRSRTAENEKLFF. The variable domain in full, with the rest retrieved from reference TRBV2 and TRBJ1-4, is EPEVTQTPSHQVTQMGQEVILRCVPISNHLYFYWYRQILGQKVEFLVSFYNNEISEKSEIFDDQFSVERPDGSNFTLKIRSTKLEDSAMYFCASRSRTAENEKLFFGSGTQLSVL.